This T cell receptor beta chain was documented in a study of OX40 agonist ivuxolimab in advanced cancers. Regarding the study as a whole: Blood T cells, both CD4+ and CD8+, expanded clonally by week 6 at 0.1 to 3.0 mg/kg.

Of note for this clone: The antigen is unknown.

Patients were ruled out by autoimmune disease history or systemic immunosuppression. Sequenced by immunoSEQ multiplex PCR; TCRdb stores in-frame clones only, minus some. The data show over 80,000 clones, less than 90% seen once. Germline CDR1 and CDR2: MNHEY and SMNVEV (reference sequence). After removal of 6 bases from V and 8 bases from J, the junction contained 8 bases not matched to a gene. CDR3 length: 15 amino acids. The chain has TRBV27 and TRBJ1-6; 9 nucleotides line up with TRBD1. The origin of this receptor is an adult with an advanced solid tumor such as melanoma, head and neck, liver or kidney cancer. Sample: CD4+ or CD8+ T cells sorted from blood, taken in a trial of the OX40 agonist ivuxolimab. Here the CDR3 reads CASRRGDRVDSPLHF. The CDR3 DNA is TGTGCCAGCAGAAGGGGGGACAGGGTCGATTCACCCCTCCACTTT.